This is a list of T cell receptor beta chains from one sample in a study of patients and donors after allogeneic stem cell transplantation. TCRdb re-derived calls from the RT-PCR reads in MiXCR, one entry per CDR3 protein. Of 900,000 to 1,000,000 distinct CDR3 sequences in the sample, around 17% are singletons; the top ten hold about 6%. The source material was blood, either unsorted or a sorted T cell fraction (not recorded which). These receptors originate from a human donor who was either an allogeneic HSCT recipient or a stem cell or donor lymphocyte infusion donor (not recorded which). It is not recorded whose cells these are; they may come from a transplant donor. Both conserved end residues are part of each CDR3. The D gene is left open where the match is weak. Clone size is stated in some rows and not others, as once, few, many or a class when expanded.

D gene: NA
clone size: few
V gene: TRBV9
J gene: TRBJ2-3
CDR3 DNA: TGTGCCAGCAGCGTAGGGACGGTGGGAGCGCAGTATTTT
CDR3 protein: CASSVGTVGAQYF

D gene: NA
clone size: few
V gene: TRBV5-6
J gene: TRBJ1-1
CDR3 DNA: TGTGCCAGCAGATCCGAGGCAAGGGTGAACACTGAAGCTTTCTTT
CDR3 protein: CASRSEARVNTEAFF

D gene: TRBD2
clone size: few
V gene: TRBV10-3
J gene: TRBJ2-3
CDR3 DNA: TGTGCCATCAGTGCGGCCGGGACTAGCGGCACAGATACGCAGTATTTT
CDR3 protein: CAISAAGTSGTDTQYF

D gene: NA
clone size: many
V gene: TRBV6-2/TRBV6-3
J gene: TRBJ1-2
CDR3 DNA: TGTGCCAGCAGTACCACCCCTCACGTGACGGTAAACTATGGCTACACCTTC
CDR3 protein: CASSTTPHVTVNYGYTF

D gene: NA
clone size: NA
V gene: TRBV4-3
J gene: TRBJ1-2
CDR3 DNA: TGCGCCAGCAGCCAAGACGGCGGCTCCTATGGCTACACCTTC
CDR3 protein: CASSQDGGSYGYTF

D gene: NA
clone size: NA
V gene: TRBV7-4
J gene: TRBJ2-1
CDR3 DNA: TGTGCCAGCAGCTTAGAGGAAGGGCGGGGGCCCTCCTACAATGAGCAGTTCTTC
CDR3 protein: CASSLEEGRGPSYNEQFF

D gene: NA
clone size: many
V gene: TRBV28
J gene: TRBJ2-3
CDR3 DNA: TGTGCCAGCAGTTCCGCCACAGATACGCAGTATTTT
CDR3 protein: CASSSATDTQYF

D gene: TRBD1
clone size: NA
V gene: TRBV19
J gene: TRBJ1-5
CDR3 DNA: TGTGCCAGTAGTATGGGGGACAGAAATCAGCCCCAGCATTTT
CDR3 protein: CASSMGDRNQPQHF

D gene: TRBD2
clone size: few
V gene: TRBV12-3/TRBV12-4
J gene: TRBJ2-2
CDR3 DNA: TGTGCCAGCAGTTTAGTTAGCGGGGGGGCCCCGGCAGGGGAGCTGTTTTTT
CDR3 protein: CASSLVSGGAPAGELFF

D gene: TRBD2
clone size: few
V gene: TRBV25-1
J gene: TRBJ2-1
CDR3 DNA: TGTGCCAGCAGTGAGTCGCGCGGGGGGAGCTACAATGAGCAGTTCTTC
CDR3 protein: CASSESRGGSYNEQFF

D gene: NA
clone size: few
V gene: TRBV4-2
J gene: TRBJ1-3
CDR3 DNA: TGTGCCAGCAGCCAAGAAAGTCACCGTTCTGGAAACACCATATATTTT
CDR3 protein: CASSQESHRSGNTIYF

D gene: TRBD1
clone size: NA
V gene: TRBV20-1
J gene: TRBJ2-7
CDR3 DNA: TGCAGTGCTGTCAAGAGACAGGGGAAGGACGAGCAGTACTTC
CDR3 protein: CSAVKRQGKDEQYF

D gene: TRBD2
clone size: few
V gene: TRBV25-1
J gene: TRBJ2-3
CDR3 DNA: TGTGCCAGCAGTGAACTGGGGACTAGCGGGAGGCGAAATACGCAGTATTTT
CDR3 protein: CASSELGTSGRRNTQYF

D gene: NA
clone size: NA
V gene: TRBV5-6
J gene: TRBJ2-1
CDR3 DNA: TGTGCCAGCAGCTGGGATTACAATGAGCAGTTCTTC
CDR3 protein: CASSWDYNEQFF

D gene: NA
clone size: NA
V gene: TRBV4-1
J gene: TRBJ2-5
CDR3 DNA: TGCGCCAGCAGCCAACTTGACAGCGGAGAGACCCAGTACTTC
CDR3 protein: CASSQLDSGETQYF

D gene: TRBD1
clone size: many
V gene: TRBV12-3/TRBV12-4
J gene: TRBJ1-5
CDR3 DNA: TGTGCCAGCAGTCGGGAAGGGGGCCAGCCCCAGCATTTT
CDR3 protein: CASSREGGQPQHF

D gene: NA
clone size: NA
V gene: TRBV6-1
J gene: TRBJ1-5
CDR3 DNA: TGTGCCAGCAGTAGGGACCTCAAATGGAGCAATCAGCCCCAGCATTTT
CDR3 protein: CASSRDLKWSNQPQHF

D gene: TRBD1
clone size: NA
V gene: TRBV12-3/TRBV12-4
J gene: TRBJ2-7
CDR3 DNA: TGTGCCAGCAGTTTAATAGACAGGGGGCACTACGAGCAGTACTTC
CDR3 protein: CASSLIDRGHYEQYF

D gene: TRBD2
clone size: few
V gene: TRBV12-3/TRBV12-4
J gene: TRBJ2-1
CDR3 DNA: TGTGCCAGCAGTCCGACCGGGACTAGCTTGGGGAATGAGCAGTTCTTC
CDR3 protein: CASSPTGTSLGNEQFF

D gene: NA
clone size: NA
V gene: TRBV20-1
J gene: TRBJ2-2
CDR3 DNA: TGCAGTGCCAAACCCCCCCGGGGGACCAACACCGGGGAGCTGTTTTTT
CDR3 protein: CSAKPPRGTNTGELFF

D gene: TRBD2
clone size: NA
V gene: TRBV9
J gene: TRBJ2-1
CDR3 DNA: TGTGCCAGCAGCCCGACTAGCGGGAGAGGGATTGAGCAGTTCTTC
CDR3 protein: CASSPTSGRGIEQFF

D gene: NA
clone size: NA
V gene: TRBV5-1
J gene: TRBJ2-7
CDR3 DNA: TGCGCCAGCAGCTTGGCTGGGGGAAACACCTACGAGCAGTACTTC
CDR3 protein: CASSLAGGNTYEQYF

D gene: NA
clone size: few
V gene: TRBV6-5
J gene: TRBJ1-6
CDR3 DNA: TGTGCCAGCAGTTACTTCGGGACGGGGAATTCACCCCTCCACTTT
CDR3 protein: CASSYFGTGNSPLHF

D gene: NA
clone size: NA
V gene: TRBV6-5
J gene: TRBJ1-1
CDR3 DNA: TGTGCCAGCAGTTCCACAGGAGAAGGGGGAAACACTGAAGCTTTCTTT
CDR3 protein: CASSSTGEGGNTEAFF

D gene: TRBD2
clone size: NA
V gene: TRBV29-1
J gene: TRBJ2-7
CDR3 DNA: TGCAGCGTTGATCCCGGGGGGGAGTACGAGCAGTACTTC
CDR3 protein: CSVDPGGEYEQYF

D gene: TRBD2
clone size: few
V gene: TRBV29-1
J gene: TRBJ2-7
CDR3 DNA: TGCAGCGTACAGGGACTAGCGGGAGACGAGCAGTACTTC
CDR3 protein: CSVQGLAGDEQYF